The source of this TCR beta chain is a study of T-cell memory formation after mild COVID-19. Each CDR3 protein is one row after TCRdb ran MiXCR on the 5' RACE reads. The sample carries around 370,000 distinct CDR3 sequences, more than 20% recorded once. There are 13 residues in the CDR3. Deletions cut 3 bases from V and 3 bases from J, with 11 bases between. Germline CDR1 and CDR2: SQVTM and ANQGSEA. Findings of the study overall: Shrinking CD4+ clones were chiefly CM and EM; CD8+ ones were chiefly EMRA.

This clonotype was observed a handful of times. The target antigen is unknown. The sample was PBMCs or a T cell subset sorted from them (not recorded which). The sequence came from an adult woman who had mild COVID-19 (a few samples of this study predate the infection). Cell type and time point are not known. The J gene is TRBJ1-2, the V gene TRBV29-1; perhaps TRBD1 as D (5 bases). As DNA, the CDR3 is TGCAGCGTTGATAGGGGAGGTGACTATGGCTACACCTTC. The encoded protein is CSVDRGGDYGYTF.